What follows are 16 T cell receptor beta chains derived from one specimen sequenced in a study of blood T cell repertoires in COVID-19. The repertoire was sequenced with immunoSEQ multiplex PCR; TCRdb's copy has only in-frame clones and lacks some. The sample shows roughly 150,000 clones, about four fifths of them seen only once. Sequencing was performed on peripheral blood. The origin of the receptors is a man in his 70s who had recovered from COVID-19.

V and J are TRBV6-1 and TRBJ2-7; D remains unclear. Germline lookup yields CDR1 MNHNS and CDR2 SASEGT. Trimming took 3 bases from V and 3 from J, leaving 9 bases between them. The CDR3 contains 13 residues. In nucleotides, the CDR3 is TGTGCCAGCAGTGAGCGGCACCTCTACGAGCAGTACTTC. It encodes CASSERHLYEQYF.

The rearrangement uses TRBV2 and TRBJ1-2; D might be TRBD1 (6 bases). Germline CDR1 reads SNHLY; CDR2 reads FYNNEI. Trimming pared 10 bases from V and 5 bases from J, leaving 17 bases between. The CDR3 loop spans 13 amino acids. The CDR3 loop is CAIKGQLSYGYTF. In DNA, the CDR3 is TGTGCCATCAAAGGACAGCTTTCATATGGCTACACCTTC.

This clone was observed once. The chain combines TRBV1 with TRBJ2-1; the tabulated D call, TRBD2, remains unverified against the DNA. TRBV1 corresponds to a pseudogene. The length of the CDR3 is 15 residues. The CDR3 sequence: CTSSQSGEANNEQFF. The CDR3 nucleotides read TGCACCAGCAGCCAATCGGGAGAAGCCAACAATGAGCAGTTCTTC.

The chain joins TRBV7-8 to TRBJ2-1; 10 bases map to TRBD1. The CDR3 is made up of 16 amino acids. The junction had 10 bases not matched to a gene; V was cut back by 5 bases and J by 6 bases. Germline V lookup: CDR1 SGHVS, CDR2 FQNEAQ. The CDR3 DNA sequence: TGTGCCAGCAGCGTGGACAGGGGGTTACGTTCCAATGAGCAGTTCTTC. This gives the protein CASSVDRGLRSNEQFF.

This clone was detected a few times. The genes are TRBV7-9 and TRBJ1-1, with 7 nucleotides matching TRBD1. V trimming: 8 bases; J trimming: 0 bases; junction bases outside the gene matches: 6. This CDR3 is built from 14 residues. Germline V gene data show CDR1 as SEHNR and CDR2 as FQNEAQ (reference sequence). This CDR3 reads CASVTGELNTEAFF. Written as DNA, the CDR3 is TGTGCCAGCGTAACAGGGGAATTGAACACTGAAGCTTTCTTT.

This clone has just a few counts. The chain uses TRBV5-6 and TRBJ2-4, with D possibly being TRBD1 (5 bases). The germline CDR1 and CDR2 sequences are SGHDT and YYEEEE. The V gene lost 0 bases and the J gene lost 8 bases, with 12 bases spanning the gap. The CDR3 sequence is 14 residues long. The CDR3 here is CASSLGSQGDIQYF. As DNA, the CDR3 is TGTGCCAGCAGCTTGGGTAGCCAGGGCGACATTCAGTACTTC.

The chain couples TRBV7-9 to TRBJ2-7; 7 nucleotides align to TRBD2. The junction had 9 bases not matched to a gene; V was cut back by 11 bases and J by 5 bases. The CDR3 is made up of 12 amino acids. CDR1 is SEHNR, CDR2 FQNEAQ, per germline (reference sequence). The DNA of the CDR3 is TGTGCCGTGGGGGGGAGCGCGGACGAGCAGTACTTC. Its translation: CAVGGSADEQYF.

The chain recombines TRBV9 with TRBJ1-3; unclear D gene. This CDR3 is 14 amino acids long. Germline V lookup: CDR1 SGDLS, CDR2 YYNGEE. The V end lost 2 bases, the J end lost 2 bases, and 8 bases lay between the germline ends. Here the CDR3 reads CASSVAGTGNTIYF. DNA for the CDR3: TGTGCCAGCAGCGTTGCGGGGACTGGAAACACCATATATTTT.

In the case of this clone: At one end the junction does not follow the germline gene, possibly because of a read error. The J gene is TRBJ2-7, the V gene TRBV6-5, with a weak D call TRBD2 (6 bases). The V gene's germline CDR1 is MNHEY and CDR2 SVGAGI. The CDR3 spans 13 residues. CDR3 DNA: TGTGCCAGCAGGACGGGTATGGACTACGAGAAGTACTTC. Translated, it gives CASRTGMDYEKYF.

The chain carries TRBV14 and TRBJ1-5, with D hard to call. The CDR3 covers 13 residues. Germline V gene sequence: CDR1 SGHDN, CDR2 FVKESK. Trimming took off 4 bases at V and 7 bases at J, with 11 bases between the two ends. CDR3 sequence: CASSPSLGQPQHF. DNA for the CDR3: TGTGCCAGCAGCCCTAGCTTGGGGCAGCCCCAGCATTTT. Drawing the rest from reference TRBV14 and TRBJ1-5, the complete variable domain is EAGVTQFPSHSVIEKGQTVTLRCDPISGHDNLYWYRRVMGKEIKFLLHFVKESKQDESGMPNNRFLAERTGGTYSTLKVQPAELEDSGVYFCASSPSLGQPQHFGDGTRLSIL.

J is TRBJ2-5 and V is TRBV19; no clear D. Germline values: CDR1 LNHDA, CDR2 SQIVND (reference sequence). This CDR3 region has 13 residues. V was trimmed by 4 bases and J by 2 bases, leaving 8 bases between them. CDR3 loop: CASSTIVQETQYF. The CDR3 DNA is TGTGCCAGTAGTACTATCGTTCAAGAGACCCAGTACTTC.

The V and J genes are TRBV5-1 and TRBJ2-1; D uncertain. V lost 6 bases, J lost 0 bases, and 16 bases lay in between. This CDR3 is built from 16 residues. Germline assignment: CDR1 SGHRS and CDR2 YFSETQ. Here the CDR3 reads CASILGGSGSYNEQFF. CDR3 nucleotides: TGCGCCAGCATTCTAGGCGGTTCTGGCTCCTACAATGAGCAGTTCTTC.

The genes are TRBV28 and TRBJ2-7; D remains unclear. Germline CDR1 is MDHEN and CDR2 is SYDVKM. The V and J ends lost 6 bases and 4 bases respectively, with 10 bases between them. The CDR3 consists of 12 residues. This CDR3 reads CASSRRPYEQYF. In DNA, the CDR3 is TGTGCCAGCAGCAGGCGACCTTACGAGCAGTACTTC. Filled out from reference TRBV28 and TRBJ2-7, the complete variable domain reads DVKVTQSSRYLVKRTGEKVFLECVQDMDHENMFWYRQDPGLGLRLIYFSYDVKMKEKGDIPEGYSVSREKKERFSLILESASTNQTSMYLCASSRRPYEQYFGPGTRLTVT.

The chain couples TRBV30 to TRBJ2-2; no clear D gene. V was trimmed by 2 bases and J by 1 base, leaving 8 bases between them. CDR3 length: 14 amino acids. Germline assignment: CDR1 GTSNPN and CDR2 SVGIG (reference sequence). CDR3 DNA sequence: TGTGCCTGGAGTAGATCGGGGAACACCGGGGAGCTGTTTTTT. Its protein product is CAWSRSGNTGELFF.

This clone was counted a single time. This chain connects TRBV4-3 to TRBJ2-7, with 10 bases that match TRBD2. From germline, CDR1 is LGHNA and CDR2 YSLEER. The CDR3 extends over 16 amino acids. J lost 3 bases, V lost 0 bases, and 5 bases had no gene match. CDR3 DNA: TGCGCCAGCAGCCAAGATTTGGCTAGCGGGGGCTACGAGCAGTACTTC. Amino acid sequence: CASSQDLASGGYEQYF.

The chain combines TRBV28 with TRBJ1-2; D might be TRBD1 (6 bases). Germline CDR1 reads MDHEN; CDR2 reads SYDVKM. The CDR3 has 15 residues. V was cut by 3 bases and J by 2 bases, with 13 bases left in between. The CDR3 sequence: CASSFLGRGNYGYTF. CDR3 DNA sequence: TGTGCCAGCAGTTTTTTAGGGAGGGGGAACTATGGCTACACCTTC.